This is a list of T cell receptor beta chains from one sample in a study of cytomegalovirus exposure and HLA in healthy donors. Profiling relied on immunoSEQ multiplex PCR, and the TCRdb table lists in-frame clones only, not all of them. The sample consists of 60,000 to 70,000 clones, roughly 70% of them appearing once. Specimen: PBMCs. These TCRs come from a woman younger than 45 in good health and CMV-seronegative. Both conserved end residues are part of each CDR3.

TRBV9	TRBJ1-2	CASSANRGPMEANYGYTF
TRBV14	TRBJ2-5	CASSQDRTSGGHAQETQYF
TRBV6-5	TRBJ1-1	CASSYGLGVGTEAFF
TRBV6-1	TRBJ2-5	CASTNQQGVETQYF
TRBV7-9	TRBJ1-4	CASSLLLDRTNEKLFF
TRBV30	TRBJ2-3	CAWRLAGTDTQYF
TRBV5-4	TRBJ1-1	CASSLPGQTEAFF
TRBV9	TRBJ2-5	CASSRNRQETQYF
TRBV30	TRBJ2-5	CAWGRQGREETQYF
TRBV5-1	TRBJ1-2	CASSLSGQGEGYTF
TRBV2	TRBJ2-7	CASSSGTGSYEQYF
TRBV7-2	TRBJ1-5	CASSLALQGRQPQHF
TRBV4-3	TRBJ2-3	CASSQMEGTDTQYF
TRBV30	TRBJ1-5	CAWYTGNSNQPQHF
TRBV6-5	TRBJ1-1	CASSYSGQRNTEAFF
TRBV11-3	TRBJ2-1	CASSEMGGAHNEQFF
TRBV6-5	TRBJ1-5	CASSYDSYQPQHF
TRBV10-2	TRBJ2-5	CASSNHTGPKKETQYF
TRBV6-6	TRBJ1-1	CASSWDTGGTEAFF
TRBV4-1	TRBJ2-3	CASSLGTSGDTDTQYF
TRBV19	TRBJ2-1	CASRTGLSYSYNEQFF
TRBV5-1	TRBJ2-1	CASSWSPSSDNEQFF
TRBV7-3	TRBJ2-2	CASSLTPTNTGELFF
TRBV14	TRBJ1-2	CASSPDPGQGGVGYTF
TRBV1	TRBJ1-2	CTSSRTGDGYTF
TRBV5-4	TRBJ2-1	CASSLGLASSYNEQFF
TRBV7-2	TRBJ1-1	CASSLNRGTEAFF
TRBV30	TRBJ2-1	CAWRNSGGVNEQFF
TRBV7-3	TRBJ1-2	CASRPRPGTGANYGYTF
TRBV27	TRBJ2-2	CASSARDILTGELFF
TRBV7-9	TRBJ1-4	CASSLARQGTGEKLFF
TRBV5-1	TRBJ2-1	CASSWGTGDGEQFF
TRBV28	TRBJ1-1	CASSLVGPYTEAFF
TRBV18	TRBJ2-7	CASSLPGTYEQYF
TRBV5-1	TRBJ1-1	CASSAQVANTEAFF
TRBV30	TRBJ1-5	CAWKQGGQPQHF
TRBV9	TRBJ1-1	CASSVGGNVQAFF
TRBV19	TRBJ2-1	CASSIALPNEQFF
TRBV28	TRBJ1-5	CASRGSGRLNQPQHF
TRBV6-1	TRBJ2-1	CASSERGGTFNEQFF
TRBV29-1	TRBJ2-3	CSVEGGGF
TRBV6-1	TRBJ1-1	CASAQGSMNTEAFF
TRBV9	TRBJ1-1	CASSATQGPLGSAFF
TRBV14	TRBJ1-1	CASSPTTGSNTEAFF
TRBV7-8	TRBJ1-5	CASSLVDVRGNQPQHF
TRBV27	TRBJ1-5	CASSPGWGRPQHF
TRBV11-1	TRBJ1-5	CASSKDTLGQPQHF
TRBV9	TRBJ2-5	CASSVLASGGETQYF
TRBV7-7	TRBJ2-5	CASKPTGQGRETQYF
TRBV25-1	TRBJ1-3	CASRDRGSAGNTIYF
TRBV13	TRBJ2-3	CASSLVAGGADTQYF
TRBV4-2	TRBJ2-7	CASSQGSYEQYF
TRBV14	TRBJ2-1	CASSQDRGGGRNEQFF
TRBV2	TRBJ2-7	CAGSEGRPSYEQYF
TRBV4-2	TRBJ1-2	CASSQETGPGYGYTF
TRBV2	TRBJ1-5	CASSEASVANQPQHF
TRBV16	TRBJ1-4	CASLLAGGEKLFF
TRBV6-4	TRBJ2-7	CASSDKGGTGLTEQYF
TRBV11-2	TRBJ1-2	CASTSTLVGGYTF